The text below deals with one T cell receptor (beta chain). Here immunoSEQ multiplex PCR was the method, and the copy in TCRdb shows in-frame clones only, minus some. Of 150,000 or so clones listed, approximately 80% were seen once; the top ten hold nearly 15%. The data are from a study of blood T cell repertoires in COVID-19. Study-wide context: The United States, Italy and Spain were the sources of the acute and convalescent COVID-19 samples. PBMCs, B-cell-depleted T cells, or T cells were the source of the cDNA or gDNA that made up the material.

Across 24 US areas, participants ranged in age from roughly 18 to 95 years. Symptom resolution, clearance, or two negative PCRs marked the recovered donors of Cohort 3. From germline, CDR1 is ENHRY and CDR2 SYGVKD. This CDR3 region has 16 residues. Losses at the gene ends were 0 bases for V and 4 bases for J; bases not matched to a gene: 6. Sequenced: PBMCs or T cells enriched from blood (not recorded which). The TCR comes from a man aged 50-59 years who had recovered from COVID-19. J is TRBJ1-5 and V is TRBV10-3; 7 positions match TRBD1. In DNA form, the CDR3 reads TGTGCCATCAGTGAGTCTTCAGGGGGATGGAATCAGCCCCAGCATTTT. Translating gives CAISESSGGWNQPQHF.